This TCR beta chain was documented in a study of beta chain features in type 1 diabetes. Study in general: Analysis included 100 million to 110 million sorted cells drawn from all samples.

There are 13 residues in the CDR3. Germline V gene lookup returns CDR1 SEHNR and CDR2 FQNEAQ (reference sequence). V was shortened by 0 bases and J by 3 bases, with 4 bases between the two germline ends. Study-wide points: These data did not resolve whether HLA type affects TCRB rearrangement.

TCRB transcripts that were expressed got sequenced, as all of the isolated RNA had been reverse transcribed. Roughly 3.4 million reads were obtained on average from naive, central memory and regulatory T cell samples. Sequencing was performed with immunoSEQ multiplex PCR; in TCRdb, only in-frame clones are kept and a portion is missing. The sample has some 410,000 clones; roughly an eighth are singletons. This clone was seen only a few times. The antigen is unknown. The chain recombines TRBV7-9 with TRBJ2-3, with unresolved D. The receptor's source is a woman in her late teens or twenties in good health. Sequences were obtained from naive CD4+ T cells from blood. The DNA of the CDR3 is TGTGCCAGCAGCTTAGCGGATACAGATACGCAGTATTTT. Amino acids: CASSLADTDTQYF.